One and the same sample provided the 10 T cell receptor beta chains below, sequenced in a study of control samples from healthy donors and cancer patients. Generated by immunoSEQ multiplex PCR, the TCRdb table keeps only in-frame clones and is missing some. The sample includes tens of thousands of clones, 80% to 95% of them seen just once. What was sequenced was blood. The receptor set was obtained from a woman in her 30s in good health.

The chain couples TRBV5-4 to TRBJ2-7; 9 bases match TRBD1. This CDR3 has 14 residues. The germline CDR1 and CDR2 sequences are SGHNT and YYREEE (reference sequence). Trimming cost V 9 bases and J 7 bases; bases outside gene matches: 14. In nucleotides, the CDR3 is TGTGCCATCCCTGGGGACAGGGTTTCCTCGGAGCAGTACTTC. Its protein is CAIPGDRVSSEQYF. Filled out from reference TRBV5-4 and TRBJ2-7, the complete variable domain reads ETGVTQSPTHLIKTRGQQVTLRCSSQSGHNTVSWYQQALGQGPQFIFQYYREEENGRGNFPPRFSGLQFPNYSSELNVNALELDDSALYLCAIPGDRVSSEQYFGPGTRLTVT.

The genes are TRBV18 and TRBJ1-1; no reliable D call. With 3 bases removed from V and 5 bases from J, the gap between germline ends came to 10 bases. This CDR3 has 13 residues. Per the germline V gene, CDR1 is KGHSH and CDR2 is LQKENI. CDR3 residues: CASSPGRGTEAFF. Here the CDR3 DNA reads TGTGCCAGCTCACCTGGACGAGGGACTGAAGCTTTCTTT.

The rearrangement uses TRBV29-1 and TRBJ2-5, with 9 bases identical to TRBD1. There are 13 residues in the CDR3. V was pared by 6 bases and J by 5 bases, with 7 bases of the junction left unmatched. In germline, CDR1 is SQVTM, CDR2 ANQGSEA. In DNA form, the CDR3 reads TGCAGCGTGGAGGGACAGGGCTGGGAGACCCAGTACTTC. Protein sequence: CSVEGQGWETQYF.

The V call is TRBV27, the J call TRBJ1-4; the D gene is possibly TRBD1 (5 bases). Trimming cost V 1 base and J 7 bases, with 19 bases left between them. This CDR3 comprises 17 residues. Per the germline V gene, CDR1 is MNHEY and CDR2 is SMNVEV (reference sequence). The CDR3 nucleotides read TGTGCCAGCAGTTTATATGGGGGTGGAAGGTCGGGTGAAAAACTGTTTTTT. Amino acids: CASSLYGGGRSGEKLFF.

This chain uses TRBV30 with TRBJ2-5, with D maybe TRBD1 (5 bases). Between the trimmed V and J ends, which lost 7 bases and 9 bases, there was a span of 18 bases. This CDR3 has 12 amino acids. Germline V gives CDR1 GTSNPN, CDR2 SVGIG (reference sequence). CDR3 sequence reads: CASSTADRAQYF. The DNA of the CDR3 is TGTGCCTCATCGACAGCCGACCGGGCCCAGTACTTC.

This chain links TRBV20-1 with TRBJ2-1; D unclear. This CDR3 region has 14 residues. CDR1 is DFQATT and CDR2 is SNEGSKA in the germline V gene (reference sequence). Trimming removed 3 bases at V and 3 bases at J, with 12 bases between. CDR3 amino acids: CSASVGRRYNEQFF. In DNA form, the CDR3 reads TGCAGTGCTAGTGTCGGCAGGCGCTACAATGAGCAGTTCTTC.

V gene TRBV6-5 combines with J gene TRBJ1-2; 9 nucleotides line up with TRBD1. V shed 4 bases and J 8 bases; nucleotides not matched to a gene: 8. This CDR3 comprises 14 residues. CDR1 is MNHEY and CDR2 is SVGAGI in the germline V gene. The DNA of the CDR3 is TGTGCCAGCAGTTCCGGGACAGGGATGAAAGGCTACACCTTC. This translates into CASSSGTGMKGYTF.

This rearrangement joins TRBV3-1 (or the pseudogene TRBV3-2) to TRBJ1-4; D unclear. V lost 4 bases and J lost 4, with 1 base in between. This CDR3 has 11 amino acids. Germline V gene data show CDR1 as LGHDT and CDR2 as YNNKEL (reference sequence). The CDR3 sequence is CASSLNEKLFF. The CDR3 nucleotides are TGTGCCAGCAGCCTTAATGAAAAACTGTTTTTT.

The rearrangement links TRBV28 to TRBJ1-2; 9 bases map to TRBD1. Germline lookup yields CDR1 MDHEN and CDR2 SYDVKM. The CDR3 is made up of 14 amino acids. Losses at the gene ends were 6 bases for V and 2 bases for J; bases not matched to a gene: 4. The CDR3 loop reads CASRTTGGNYGYTF. CDR3 sequence (DNA): TGTGCCAGCAGAACGACAGGGGGAAACTATGGCTACACCTTC.

The rearrangement uses TRBV14 and TRBJ1-2; 7 positions match TRBD1. CDR1 and CDR2 from the germline V gene are SGHDN and FVKESK. This CDR3 comprises 13 residues. V gave up 3 bases and J gave up 2 bases; unmatched junction bases: 0. The CDR3 nucleotides are TGTGCCAGCAGCCAGGGACAGAACTATGGCTACACCTTC. Encoded protein: CASSQGQNYGYTF.